The next 18 T cell receptor beta chains were all read from a single sample in a study of graft-versus-host responses after intestinal transplantation (dated by TCRdb to 2020 to 2022). The label giving this sample's time point can be read as: cells obtained before transplantation from donor or recipient. To prepare the library, the immunoSEQ multiplex PCR assay was applied. The source is immuneACCESS, and TCRdb retained only in-frame sequences with V and J called. Part of the clones is not carried over; for the studies checked, unresolved V genes explain less than half of this, and the remainder is unexplained. The sample table holds about 70,000 clones, of which about 87% were seen once. Together, the top ten hold nearly 0.4% of the sample. Antigen specificity for these receptors is unknown. Sequencing used unstimulated CD4+ T cells sorted from spleen or lymph node cells, obtained before transplant. The receptor source for this set is a human donor who was the organ donor for an intestinal transplant.

The chain combines TRBV4-2 with TRBJ2-3, with 9 bases lining up with TRBD1. This CDR3 is built from 15 residues. Germline CDR1 and CDR2: LGHNA and YNFKEQ. J lost 4 bases, V lost 5 bases, and 7 bases had no gene match. The CDR3 sequence: CASSTRDRAPDTQYF. CDR3 DNA: TGTGCCAGCAGCACCAGGGACAGGGCCCCAGATACGCAGTATTTT.

A word on this clone: Additional DNA sequences in this sample encode the identical CDR3. The chain combines TRBV6-1 with TRBJ1-5; 11 bases align to TRBD1. The junction had 1 base not matched to a gene; V was cut back by 6 bases and J by 3 bases. Per the germline V gene, CDR1 is MNHNS and CDR2 is SASEGT. The CDR3 is 14 residues long. Here the CDR3 DNA reads TGTGCCAGCAGCGGACAGGGGGCCAATCAGCCCCAGCATTTT. This gives the protein CASSGQGANQPQHF.

V usage is TRBV9 and J usage is TRBJ1-2; tentative D call: TRBD1 (6 bases). V was clipped by 0 bases and J by 8 bases, with 23 bases between them. CDR1 is SGDLS, CDR2 YYNGEE, per germline. The CDR3 spans 17 residues. The CDR3 coding sequence is TGTGCCAGCAGCGTAGCCGGGCCTACAGGGACGACTTACGGCTACACCTTC. Its protein product is CASSVAGPTGTTYGYTF.

V usage is TRBV2 and J usage is TRBJ1-5; TRBD1 matches 8 bases. In germline, CDR1 is SNHLY, CDR2 FYNNEI. V shed 8 bases, J shed 8 bases, and the junction held 14 bases outside the gene matches. The length of the CDR3 is 15 residues. The CDR3 sequence is CASSSRQGNEEPQHF. The CDR3, as DNA: TGTGCCAGCTCCAGTCGACAGGGGAATGAGGAGCCCCAGCATTTT.

The chain joins TRBV7-3 to TRBJ2-2, with D perhaps matching TRBD1 (5 bases). V was clipped by 6 bases and J by 3 bases, with 11 bases between them. Germline-derived CDR1 and CDR2 are SGHTA and FQGTGA. The CDR3 covers 14 residues. For the CDR3, the DNA is TGTGCCAGCAGTGCAGGGTCGGACACCGGGGAGCTGTTTTTT. Its protein is CASSAGSDTGELFF.

This clone was recorded a few times. The chain combines TRBV14 with TRBJ1-4; D call uncertain. CDR1 and CDR2 (germline): SGHDN, FVKESK. The CDR3 length is 13 residues. V gave up 0 bases and J gave up 8 bases, with 7 bases separating them. CDR3 sequence (DNA): TGTGCCAGCAGCCAAGAATCGGGGGAAAAACTGTTTTTT. Amino acids: CASSQESGEKLFF.

This chain connects TRBV2 to TRBJ1-6; D unresolved. The V end was cut by 7 bases, the J end by 5 bases, with 18 bases between. The germline gives CDR1 SNHLY, CDR2 FYNNEI. CDR3 size: 16 residues. The CDR3 DNA is TGTGCCAGCATGCGGGAGAGGGCCGGGGATAATTCACCCCTCCACTTT. This encodes CASMRERAGDNSPLHF.

The V gene is TRBV6-5, the J gene TRBJ2-3, with D perhaps matching TRBD2 (6 bases). This CDR3 spans 15 amino acids. In germline, CDR1 is MNHEY, CDR2 SVGAGI. The V gene lost 6 bases and the J gene lost 1 base, with 14 bases spanning the gap. CDR3 region: CASSPLGGGTDTQYF. The CDR3 DNA follows: TGTGCCAGCAGCCCCTTGGGAGGAGGCACAGATACGCAGTATTTT.

V is TRBV5-8 and J is TRBJ1-3; no firm D call. Germline CDR1 and CDR2: SGHTS and YDEGEE. Trimming shortened V by 2 bases and J by 1 base, and 7 bases separated the two germline ends. This CDR3 contains 14 residues. The CDR3 spells CASSFRLSGNTIYF. The CDR3 coding sequence is TGTGCCAGCAGCTTCAGACTTTCTGGAAACACCATATATTTT.

The chain employs TRBV6-1 and TRBJ1-2; D is unclear. Germline CDR1 MNHNS, CDR2 SASEGT. Trimming shortened V by 6 bases and J by 3 bases, and 17 bases separated the two germline ends. The length of the CDR3 is 15 residues. CDR3 sequence (DNA): TGTGCCAGCAGCCTGTGGGGAGGATCGGACTATGGCTACACCTTC. Its translation: CASSLWGGSDYGYTF.

This rearrangement joins TRBV4-1 to TRBJ1-2; TRBD1 might be the D (6 bases). Trimming removed 1 base at V and 4 bases at J, with 13 bases between. The CDR3 totals 15 residues. Germline CDR1 is MGHRA and CDR2 is YSYEKL. The CDR3 is CASSQGPQGGYGYTF. In nucleotides, the CDR3 is TGCGCCAGCAGCCAAGGGCCACAGGGTGGCTATGGCTACACCTTC.

This rearrangement joins TRBV28 to TRBJ2-1, with 10 bases that match TRBD2. V shed 1 base, J shed 6 bases, and the junction held 9 bases outside the gene matches. The germline CDR1 and CDR2 sequences are MDHEN and SYDVKM. CDR3 length: 17 residues. The CDR3 DNA sequence: TGTGCCAGCAGTTTATCGAAGGGACTAGCGACCACCAATGAGCAGTTCTTC. Protein product: CASSLSKGLATTNEQFF.

V and J are TRBV5-4 and TRBJ1-2; D may be TRBD1 (5 bases). Germline loops: CDR1 SGHNT, CDR2 YYREEE (reference sequence). The V end lost 1 base, the J end lost 2 bases, and 12 bases lay between the germline ends. The CDR3 length is 15 residues. The CDR3, as DNA: TGTGCCAGCAGCTTGCGCAGGGCTATAAACTATGGCTACACCTTC. It is translated as CASSLRRAINYGYTF.

The chain is built from TRBV18 and TRBJ1-5; 7 nucleotides agree with TRBD1. Germline-derived CDR1 and CDR2 are KGHSH and LQKENI. The CDR3 is 12 amino acids. Germline trimming cut 5 bases from V and 5 bases from J; bases unmatched to any gene: 0. The CDR3 reads CASSDRDQPQHF. CDR3 nucleotide sequence: TGTGCCAGCTCAGACAGGGATCAGCCCCAGCATTTT.

The chain has TRBV7-3 and TRBJ2-3, with TRBD2 matching over 7 bases. CDR1 and CDR2 (germline): SGHTA, FQGTGA. J was trimmed by 1 base and V by 4 bases; bases with no gene match: 2. The CDR3 has 14 amino acids. DNA of the CDR3: TGTGCCAGCAGCTCTGGGGGGGGCACAGATACGCAGTATTTT. This sequence encodes CASSSGGGTDTQYF.

On this clone: Its ends do not fully match the called genes, so a read error is possible. The chain has TRBV7-7 and TRBJ2-2, with D possibly being TRBD1 (5 bases). CDR3 length equals 15 residues. Germline V gene lookup returns CDR1 SSHAT and CDR2 FNYEAQ (reference sequence). CDR3 region: CASSAQKGVTGELFF. In DNA, the CDR3 is TGTGCTAGCAGCGCACAGAAAGGGGTAACCGGGGAGCTGTTTTTT.

The genes are TRBV6-1 and TRBJ1-4, with TRBD1 identical over 9 bases. V dropped 6 bases and J dropped 5; count of bases not matched to a gene: 7. The germline V gene encodes CDR1 MNHNS and CDR2 SASEGT. This CDR3 contains 15 residues. CDR3 coding DNA: TGTGCCAGCAGGGGACAGGGTTATAAAAATGAAAAACTGTTTTTT. It is translated as CASRGQGYKNEKLFF.

This chain links TRBV30 with TRBJ1-5; possible D gene TRBD1, 6 bases. Per the germline V gene, CDR1 is GTSNPN and CDR2 is SVGIG (reference sequence). This CDR3 region has 19 residues. V was cut by 0 bases and J by 4 bases, with 25 bases left in between. CDR3 bases: TGTGCCTGGAGTGTACGGGGCAGGGGCCTTCGGCGGACTAATCAGCCCCAGCATTTT. Translation: CAWSVRGRGLRRTNQPQHF.